This TCR beta chain was profiled in a study of T cells expressing NK-cell markers. At the level of the study: Within the sequenced cohort of eight donors, seven exhibited HCMV seropositivity and one was seronegative. Study outcomes and limitations: These clonotypes additionally ranked first within the CD3+CD56-NKG2C+ fraction of a few donors. Uncertainty persisted over the HCMV specificity of expanded NKG2C+ T cell clones.

Regarding this clonotype: Its antigen is unidentified.

5'RACE template switching built TCR beta cDNA with unique molecular identifiers. TCRdb re-called the 5' RACE reads; one entry per CDR3 protein, DNA not given. The repertoire table contains roughly 180,000 distinct CDR3 sequences. The CDR3 extends over 15 amino acids. The V gene's germline CDR1 is LGHDT and CDR2 YNNKEL (reference sequence). This chain uses TRBV3-1 with TRBJ1-5; TCRdb reports TRBD1, a call that lacks DNA to check it against. The sequencing sample was made of blood T cells: a sorted CD56 or NKG2C T cell subset, CD4+ or CD8+ T cells, or bulk PBMC T cells (not recorded which). This TCR derives from a woman between 18 and 70 years old in good health. The CDR3 protein is CASSQFQGSNQPQHF.